Shown below are 10 T cell receptor beta chains from a single sample sequenced in a study of CD8 T cells in Susac syndrome. RNA, at about 0.5 to 1 ug, was reverse transcribed with random hexamers. Using its own MiXCR run on the immunoSEQ multiplex PCR reads, TCRdb lists one record per CDR3 protein. The data hold over 95,000 distinct CDR3 sequences, with 85% to 95% observed a single time. Input material: CD8+ T cells from PBMCs. The receptors stem from a human donor in good health.

The CDR3 region is CASRPDRDFGELFF. The CDR3 coding sequence is TGTGCCAGCAGACCGGACAGGGACTTCGGGGAGCTGTTTTTT. V and J are TRBV6-4 and TRBJ2-2, with 8 nucleotides matching TRBD1. The length of the CDR3 is 14 residues. CDR1 is MRHNA and CDR2 is SNTAGT in the germline V gene. The V and J ends lost 6 bases and 7 bases, in that order; junction bases with no gene match: 7.

The chain joins TRBV29-1 to TRBJ1-1; 10 positions match TRBD1. Trimming at V came to 5 bases and at J to 1 base, leaving 4 bases not matched to a gene. The CDR3 totals 14 residues. Germline loops: CDR1 SQVTM, CDR2 ANQGSEA. The CDR3 sequence is CSVRDRGPNTEAFF. The CDR3 coding sequence is TGCAGCGTTCGGGACAGGGGACCGAACACTGAAGCTTTCTTT.

This chain's CDR3 is CASSYSLAAQETQYF. The CDR3, as DNA: TGTGCCAGCAGTTACTCCCTAGCGGCTCAAGAGACCCAGTACTTC. The V call is TRBV6-2 or TRBV6-3, the J call TRBJ2-5; TRBD2 aligns across 7 bases. CDR3 size: 15 residues. Trimming removed 0 bases from V and 2 bases from J; junction bases left unmatched: 3. The germline gives CDR1 MNHEY, CDR2 SVGEGT.

CDR3 nucleotides: TGCAGCGTCCTATTAACAGGCGAGAACACCGGGGAGCTGTTTTTT. It specifies CSVLLTGENTGELFF. The chain links TRBV29-1 to TRBJ2-2; perhaps TRBD1 as D (5 bases). V lost 6 bases to trimming and J lost 1 base, with 15 bases between them. This CDR3 comprises 15 residues. Germline V gives CDR1 SQVTM, CDR2 ANQGSEA.

The chain combines TRBV20-1 with TRBJ1-4; TRBD1 aligns across 7 bases. CDR3 length: 15 amino acids. Germline V gene lookup returns CDR1 DFQATT and CDR2 SNEGSKA (reference sequence). The junction had 5 bases not matched to a gene; V was cut back by 0 bases and J by 4 bases. The CDR3 spells CSARDFDRDNEKLFF. CDR3 DNA sequence: TGCAGTGCTAGAGATTTCGACAGGGATAATGAAAAACTGTTTTTT.

The chain recombines TRBV12-3 or TRBV12-4 with TRBJ2-3; 8 bases are shared with TRBD2. The CDR3 spans 14 residues. With 9 bases clipped from V and 2 bases from J, the junction kept 7 bases outside the gene matches. For the CDR3, the DNA is TGTGCCAGTCTAGCGGGCCTATACACAGATACGCAGTATTTT. It encodes CASLAGLYTDTQYF.

The chain's CDR3 is CASSESNTEAFF. The DNA for the CDR3 is TGTGCCAGCAGCGAATCGAACACTGAAGCTTTCTTT. V is TRBV9 and J is TRBJ1-1; no reliable D call. CDR3 size: 12 residues. V was trimmed by 3 bases and J by 1 base, leaving 4 bases between them. The germline CDR1 and CDR2 sequences are SGDLS and YYNGEE.

This chain uses TRBV7-8 with TRBJ1-2; 7 bases map to TRBD1. The CDR3 totals 16 residues. V shed 5 bases, J shed 4 bases, and the junction held 13 bases outside the gene matches. Looked up from germline, CDR1 is SGHVS and CDR2 is FQNEAQ. The CDR3 is CASSRTGAGDAYGYTF. The CDR3 DNA reads as TGTGCCAGCAGCCGAACAGGGGCAGGGGACGCCTATGGCTACACCTTC. Supplemented by reference TRBV7-8 and TRBJ1-2, the full variable domain reads GAGVSQSPRYKVAKRGQDVALRCDPISGHVSLFWYQQALGQGPEFLTYFQNEAQLDKSGLPSDRFFAERPEGSVSTLKIQRTQQEDSAVYLCASSRTGAGDAYGYTFGSGTRLTVV.

The chain links TRBV20-1 to TRBJ2-7, with 7 bases lining up with TRBD1. Germline CDR1 reads DFQATT; CDR2 reads SNEGSKA (reference sequence). The CDR3 has 15 amino acids. J lost 2 bases, V lost 2 bases, and 9 bases had no gene match. CDR3 in DNA: TGCAGTGCTAGATCCCCCGGGACAGCTACCTACGAGCAGTACTTC. Translated: CSARSPGTATYEQYF.

The V and J genes are TRBV13 and TRBJ1-1; perhaps TRBD1 as D (6 bases). This CDR3 has 16 amino acids. The ends were cut back, 4 bases at V and 4 bases at J, with 19 bases in the middle. Germline CDR1 reads PRHDT; CDR2 reads FYEKMQ (reference sequence). CDR3 sequence (DNA): TGTGCCAGCAGCTCAATCAACAGGGAGACGGCCACTGAAGCTTTCTTT. Its protein is CASSSINRETATEAFF.